These 26 T cell receptor beta chains were all obtained from the same sample, sequenced in a study of PD-1 blockade in mismatch repair-deficient tumors. Clones were read by immunoSEQ multiplex PCR, and TCRdb kept only the in-frame ones, dropping some. Of about 16,000 clones listed, 84% are singletons. Sequenced material: PBMCs, taken before pembrolizumab treatment. The receptors shown here come from an adult with mismatch repair-deficient cancer.

V is TRBV11-2 and J is TRBJ1-2, with a possible D match to TRBD1 (6 bases). Trimming removed 5 bases at V and 2 bases at J, with 12 bases between. Germline V CDR1 and CDR2: SGHAT, FQNNGV. This CDR3 has 14 residues. CDR3 loop: CASSGWDNNYGYTF. CDR3 DNA: TGTGCCAGCAGCGGTTGGGACAACAACTATGGCTACACCTTC.

This chain uses TRBV6-5 with TRBJ2-2, with TRBD2 identical over 13 bases. The germline V gene encodes CDR1 MNHEY and CDR2 SVGAGI. V shed 6 bases and J 5 bases; nucleotides not matched to a gene: 3. This CDR3 is 15 amino acids long. CDR3 DNA sequence: TGTGCCAGCAGGCGACTAGCGGGAGGAACCGGGGAGCTGTTTTTT. Encoded protein: CASRRLAGGTGELFF.

This clone was counted a single time. V usage is TRBV5-4 and J usage is TRBJ2-3; D may be TRBD1 or TRBD2 (5 bases each). Trimming removed 4 bases from V and 4 bases from J, with 7 bases in between. The CDR3 contains 12 residues. The germline gives CDR1 SGHNT, CDR2 YYREEE (reference sequence). The CDR3: CASSRGPDTQYF. CDR3 bases: TGTGCCAGCAGCCGGGGACCAGATACGCAGTATTTT.

The CDR3 loop is CASSPRTGGADEQYF. The CDR3, as DNA: TGTGCCAGCAGTCCCCGGACAGGGGGCGCGGACGAGCAGTACTTC. This chain uses TRBV28 with TRBJ2-7; 11 bases match TRBD1. The CDR3 has 15 residues. CDR1 MDHEN and CDR2 SYDVKM come from the germline V gene. V shed 5 bases and J 5 bases; nucleotides not matched to a gene: 8.

J is TRBJ2-5 and V is TRBV15; no clear D gene. V gave up 0 bases and J gave up 5 bases, with 10 bases separating them. The CDR3 length is 14 residues. Germline-derived CDR1 and CDR2 are LNHNV and YYDKDF (reference sequence). The CDR3 reads CATSRDSGVETQYF. CDR3 bases: TGTGCCACCAGCAGAGATTCAGGCGTGGAGACCCAGTACTTC.

This clone was counted a few times. The rearrangement joins TRBV6-6 to TRBJ1-1, with D possibly matching TRBD1 (5 bases). The CDR3 runs to 13 residues. The germline V gene encodes CDR1 MNHNY and CDR2 SVGAGI (reference sequence). V lost 5 bases and J lost 4, with 11 bases in between. The CDR3 is CASSRPRGTEAFF. In nucleotides, the CDR3 is TGTGCCAGCAGTCGCCCGAGGGGCACTGAAGCTTTCTTT.

The rearrangement joins TRBV6-5 to TRBJ2-4; D is undetermined. From germline, CDR1 is MNHEY and CDR2 SVGAGI. The CDR3 covers 16 residues. Trimming took 0 bases from V and 0 from J, leaving 9 bases between them. CDR3 sequence (DNA): TGTGCCAGCAGTTACTCGACTTGGACAGCCAAAAACATTCAGTACTTC. The encoded protein is CASSYSTWTAKNIQYF.

The sample holds one count of this clone. The chain links TRBV7-8 to TRBJ2-7, with a tentative D call TRBD2 (7 bases). Germline values: CDR1 SGHVS, CDR2 FQNEAQ. Trimming shortened V by 2 bases and J by 3 bases, and 20 bases separated the two germline ends. The CDR3 extends over 17 amino acids. The CDR3 region is CASSLFARGPISYEQYF. The CDR3 bases are TGTGCCAGCAGCTTATTTGCGCGGGGGCCTATTAGCTACGAGCAGTACTTC.

This sequence joins TRBV28 and TRBJ2-1; D may be TRBD1 or TRBD2 (5 bases each). This CDR3 spans 18 amino acids. V was shortened by 5 bases and J by 4 bases, with 24 bases between the two germline ends. The V gene's germline CDR1 is MDHEN and CDR2 SYDVKM. For the CDR3, the DNA is TGTGCCAGCAGTCTCCTAAGGGGAGCCGATCGTATATACAATGAGCAGTTCTTC. Its protein is CASSLLRGADRIYNEQFF.

The chain carries TRBV7-9 and TRBJ2-1; TRBD2 aligns across 7 bases. V trimming: 0 bases; J trimming: 0 bases; junction bases outside the gene matches: 2. Looked up from germline, CDR1 is SEHNR and CDR2 is FQNEAQ (reference sequence). The CDR3 sequence is 16 residues long. CDR3 DNA: TGTGCCAGCAGCTTAGCGGCTAGCGGCTCCTACAATGAGCAGTTCTTC. It is translated as CASSLAASGSYNEQFF.

V gene TRBV19 combines with J gene TRBJ2-7; 13 positions agree with TRBD2. J was trimmed by 4 bases and V by 0 bases; bases with no gene match: 0. Germline values: CDR1 LNHDA, CDR2 SQIVND (reference sequence). The CDR3 has 15 amino acids. CDR3 in DNA: TGTGCCAGTAGTATAGAACTAGCGGGAGGGTACGAGCAGTACTTC. As protein: CASSIELAGGYEQYF.

The chain joins TRBV28 to TRBJ1-3, with 9 bases matching TRBD1. The germline gives CDR1 MDHEN, CDR2 SYDVKM. V dropped 3 bases and J dropped 8; count of bases not matched to a gene: 8. This CDR3 is 15 amino acids long. The CDR3 nucleotides are TGTGCCAGCAGTTTCCTACAGGGGGCTGTGGACACCATATATTTT. It translates to CASSFLQGAVDTIYF.

The rearrangement uses TRBV6-5 and TRBJ2-1; TRBD2 is a possible D gene (6 bases). The ends were cut back, 10 bases at V and 9 bases at J, with 13 bases in the middle. Germline CDR1 reads MNHEY; CDR2 reads SVGAGI. The CDR3 loop spans 11 amino acids. The CDR3 DNA follows: TGTGCCACCAGCAACGGGGGTGAGCAGTTCTTC. Its protein is CATSNGGEQFF.

The chain employs TRBV7-2 and TRBJ2-2, with D perhaps matching TRBD2 (6 bases). V gave up 4 bases and J gave up 5 bases, with 14 bases separating them. The CDR3 spans 15 residues. Per germline, CDR1 SGHTA and CDR2 FQGNSA. The CDR3 loop reads CASSSTPGGTGELFF. The CDR3, as DNA: TGTGCCAGCAGCTCCACACCTGGGGGGACCGGGGAGCTGTTTTTT.

The chain is built from TRBV5-1 and TRBJ1-1, with D possibly matching TRBD1 (6 bases). The CDR3 is 14 residues long. Deletions cut 4 bases from V and 1 base from J, with 11 bases between. Germline CDR1 reads SGHRS; CDR2 reads YFSETQ. DNA of the CDR3: TGCGCCAGCAGCCCCCCACAGGGGAACACTGAAGCTTTCTTT. Its translation: CASSPPQGNTEAFF.

This chain connects TRBV19 to TRBJ1-5; D not certain. Per germline, CDR1 LNHDA and CDR2 SQIVND (reference sequence). The CDR3 totals 13 residues. Trimming left V 6 bases short and J 3 bases short, with 9 bases between. The CDR3 bases are TGTGCCAGTAGAGGTCTGATCAATCAGCCCCAGCATTTT. It is translated as CASRGLINQPQHF.

This sequence joins TRBV4-1 and TRBJ2-3; D is possibly TRBD2 (5 bases). Germline CDR1 MGHRA, CDR2 YSYEKL. V was shortened by 7 bases and J by 2 bases, with 16 bases between the two germline ends. CDR3 size: 15 residues. DNA for the CDR3: TGCGCCAGCAAAGCGGCTTGGATCGACACAGATACGCAGTATTTT. This codes for CASKAAWIDTDTQYF.

The V and J genes are TRBV25-1 and TRBJ2-2, with 7 nucleotides matching TRBD1. Germline CDR1 is MGHDK and CDR2 is SYGVNS. The J segment lost 6 bases and the V segment lost 6 bases, leaving 4 bases of the junction unmatched. The CDR3 has 13 amino acids. Here the CDR3 DNA reads TGTGCCAGCAGCCTAACAGGGGCCGGGGAGCTGTTTTTT. Translation gives CASSLTGAGELFF.

Remarks on this clone: A junction boundary mismatches the germline segment, possibly from a read error. The chain uses TRBV7-9 and TRBJ2-1; 7 bases are a match to TRBD1. The CDR3 is 12 residues long. Germline loops: CDR1 SEHNR, CDR2 FQNEAQ (reference sequence). The DNA of the CDR3 is TGTGCCAGCAGCTTAGCCGACAGGGCCTTTATCTTC. As protein: CASSLADRAFIF.

The chain recombines TRBV23-1 with TRBJ2-3, with 7 bases fitting TRBD2. TRBV23-1 is assigned to the ORF class and has an uncertain function. The CDR3 runs to 17 residues. J lost 4 bases, V lost 2 bases, and 12 bases had no gene match. CDR3 in amino acids: CASSQTPGRVGPDTQYF. DNA for the CDR3: TGCGCCAGCAGTCAAACCCCGGGGAGGGTGGGGCCAGATACGCAGTATTTT.

A single count supports this clone. This chain connects TRBV10-1 to TRBJ1-1; weak D call: TRBD1 (6 bases). The CDR3 is made up of 15 amino acids. The V and J ends lost 4 bases and 1 base respectively, with 13 bases between them. Germline loops: CDR1 WNHNN, CDR2 SYGVQD (reference sequence). Written as DNA, the CDR3 is TGCGCCAGCAGTGCCCTTGAGGGGGAGAACACTGAAGCTTTCTTT. Its translation: CASSALEGENTEAFF.

This chain joins TRBV4-1 and TRBJ2-1; unclear D gene. This CDR3 has 13 residues. Trimming left V 0 bases short and J 10 bases short, with 10 bases between. CDR1 is MGHRA, CDR2 YSYEKL, per germline. The CDR3 nucleotides read TGCGCCAGCAGCCAAGATCGCGTCGGGGAGCAGTTCTTC. This translates into CASSQDRVGEQFF.

This chain connects TRBV5-1 to TRBJ2-3; the D is unclear. V was trimmed by 5 bases and J by 5 bases, leaving 18 bases between them. The CDR3 runs 15 residues. CDR1 and CDR2 (germline): SGHRS, YFSETQ. The CDR3 sequence: CASSLSETFGDTQYF. In nucleotides, the CDR3 is TGCGCCAGCAGTTTAAGCGAGACCTTTGGAGATACGCAGTATTTT.

The chain employs TRBV7-6 and TRBJ2-2; TRBD1 matches at 7 bases. CDR3 length equals 16 residues. Germline loops: CDR1 SGHVS, CDR2 FNYEAQ. V gave up 5 bases and J gave up 8 bases; unmatched junction bases: 14. The DNA for the CDR3 is TGTGCCAGCAGCCATTTAACAGGGGCCCCCGGAGGGGAGCTGTTTTTT. Translated, it gives CASSHLTGAPGGELFF. Complete variable domain (other parts from reference TRBV7-6 and TRBJ2-2): GAGVSQSPRYKVTKRGQDVALRCDPISGHVSLYWYRQALGQGPEFLTYFNYEAQQDKSGLPNDRFSAERPEGSISTLTIQRTEQRDSAMYRCASSHLTGAPGGELFFGEGSRLTVL.

This clone was detected a few times. The chain has TRBV4-2 and TRBJ2-7; 9 bases align to TRBD1. In germline, CDR1 is LGHNA, CDR2 YNFKEQ. V shed 3 bases, J shed 1 base, and the junction held 4 bases outside the gene matches. The CDR3 totals 15 residues. The CDR3 spells CASSQAGTGSYEQYF. As DNA, the CDR3 is TGTGCCAGCAGCCAGGCCGGGACAGGGTCCTACGAGCAGTACTTC.

The chain combines TRBV19 with TRBJ2-3; no clear D. CDR3 length equals 15 residues. V lost 5 bases, J lost 4 bases, and 16 bases lay in between. CDR1 is LNHDA and CDR2 is SQIVND in the germline V gene (reference sequence). The CDR3 region is CASSQRATRADTQYF. CDR3 DNA sequence: TGTGCCAGTAGTCAACGCGCAACAAGGGCAGATACGCAGTATTTT.